The following is a T cell receptor (beta chain) sequence with its context. The antigen is undetermined. TCRdb re-called the 5' RACE reads with MiXCR, one entry per CDR3 protein. The table includes about 350,000 distinct CDR3 sequences, 7% to 9% detected once. The source of the sample is a study of T cells after yellow fever vaccination. Study-level information: For low cell numbers, libraries were made with SMART-Seq v4 Ultra Low Input.

The CDR3 length is 14 residues. Germline lookup yields CDR1 SGHTA and CDR2 FQGNSA. Trimming shortened V by 2 bases and J by 0 bases, and 8 bases separated the two germline ends. The study, taken as a whole, reports: High-abundance clonotypes from the bulk population could contaminate FACS-sorted repertoires. A minor fraction of clonotypes spanned both CD4 and CD8 compartments. A weaker secondary response peaked on day 5, the primary on day 15.

The sequence came from a man aged 18 to 35 who received the YFV17D yellow fever vaccine. The sequences come from PBMCs, collected roughly 47 days after the first yellow fever vaccination. The chain links TRBV7-2 to TRBJ2-7; D gene ambiguous. CDR3 in amino acids: CASSLYASSYEQYF. CDR3 bases: TGTGCCAGCAGCTTATATGCCAGCTCCTACGAGCAGTACTTC. Looking up the rest from reference TRBV7-2 and TRBJ2-7 gives the full variable domain: GAGVSQSPSNKVTEKGKDVELRCDPISGHTALYWYRQSLGQGLEFLIYFQGNSAPDKSGLPSDRFSAERTGGSVSTLTIQRTQQEDSAVYLCASSLYASSYEQYFGPGTRLTVT.